The 27 T cell receptor beta chains given below trace back to one sample, sequenced in a study of T cell clonotyping in hematopoietic cell transplantation. The table came from immunoSEQ multiplex PCR; TCRdb's copy has only in-frame clones and leaves some out. The sample contains fewer than 3,000 clones, 70% to 85% of which appear only once. The sample here was peripheral blood mononuclear cells, taken 30 days after allogeneic stem cell transplant. All receptors derive from a male patient between 60 and 69 years old who had an allogeneic stem cell transplant, so T cells may come from the graft donor. Some clones in this sample may be carry-over from other donors' samples.

The rearrangement joins TRBV7-9 to TRBJ2-7, with a possible D match to TRBD2 (6 bases). V was clipped by 3 bases and J by 2 bases, with 8 bases between them. In germline, CDR1 is SEHNR, CDR2 FQNEAQ (reference sequence). There are 13 residues in the CDR3. CDR3 nucleotides: TGTGCCAGCAGCTTGGAGGGGCCCTACGAGCAGTACTTC. Encoded protein: CASSLEGPYEQYF.

The chain joins TRBV19 to TRBJ2-1; perhaps TRBD2 as D (7 bases). Per germline, CDR1 LNHDA and CDR2 SQIVND (reference sequence). The CDR3 contains 16 residues. V lost 8 bases to trimming and J lost 10 bases, with 27 bases between them. Written as DNA, the CDR3 is TGTGCCAGTGCTAAAGACGGGGGAGGGGGGGCGGTAGAGCAGTTCTTC. This codes for CASAKDGGGGAVEQFF.

The chain employs TRBV18 and TRBJ1-3; unclear D gene. CDR3 size: 15 residues. Trimming left V 3 bases short and J 3 bases short, with 12 bases between. Germline CDR1 and CDR2: KGHSH and LQKENI. The CDR3 DNA is TGTGCCAGCTCACCTGGACGTACTAGTGGAAACACCATATATTTT. Its protein is CASSPGRTSGNTIYF.

This clone was picked up one time. The V call is TRBV7-3, the J call TRBJ1-2, with D possibly matching TRBD1 (5 bases). CDR1 and CDR2 from the germline V gene are SGHTA and FQGTGA. There are 13 residues in the CDR3. Trimming pared 2 bases from V and 8 bases from J, leaving 12 bases between. CDR3 amino acids: CASSLLGGGGYTF. In DNA, the CDR3 is TGTGCCAGCAGCTTACTCGGGGGTGGCGGCTACACCTTC.

The gene calls are TRBV7-6 and TRBJ2-7; no reliable D call. Germline values: CDR1 SGHVS, CDR2 FNYEAQ. Deletions cut 5 bases from V and 1 base from J, with 6 bases between. The CDR3 totals 12 residues. CDR3 sequence: CASSQTSYEQYF. The CDR3 DNA reads TGTGCCAGCAGCCAGACTTCCTACGAGCAGTACTTC.

A note on this clone: Other DNA sequences in this specimen translate into the identical CDR3. The CDR3 sequence is CASSSRGPSYNEQFF. The CDR3 region has the DNA TGTGCCAGCAGCTCCAGAGGGCCCTCCTACAATGAGCAGTTCTTC. This chain joins TRBV7-2 and TRBJ2-1; D might be TRBD2 (5 bases). V lost 4 bases and J 0 bases, leaving 10 bases between the germline ends. CDR1 and CDR2 (germline): SGHTA, FQGNSA. The CDR3 consists of 15 residues.

Only a few counts were recorded for this clone. The sample holds other DNA sequences that translate to the same CDR3. V and J are TRBV11-2 and TRBJ1-5; D call uncertain. The CDR3 sequence is 13 residues long. CDR1 is SGHAT, CDR2 FQNNGV, per germline. Trimming pared 1 base from V and 7 bases from J, leaving 8 bases between. The CDR3 DNA reads TGTGCCAGCAGCTTAGGAGTGGGACAGCCCCAGCATTTT. Translating it yields CASSLGVGQPQHF.

V usage is TRBV19 and J usage is TRBJ2-5, with D possibly TRBD2 on 7 matching bases. CDR1 and CDR2 (germline): LNHDA, SQIVND (reference sequence). Trimming pared 5 bases from V and 5 bases from J, leaving 21 bases between. CDR3 size: 16 residues. The CDR3 sequence: CASSPSSRGGRETQYF. The DNA of the CDR3 is TGTGCCAGTAGTCCTAGCTCGAGGGGGGGCCGGGAGACCCAGTACTTC.

The chain links TRBV27 to TRBJ1-1, with D tentatively TRBD1 (6 bases). Germline loops: CDR1 MNHEY, CDR2 SMNVEV (reference sequence). This CDR3 is 11 amino acids long. V was trimmed by 5 bases and J by 11 bases, leaving 12 bases between them. The chain's CDR3 is CASSARGGAFF. As DNA, the CDR3 is TGTGCCAGCAGTGCTCGAGGGGGGGCTTTCTTT.

The gene calls are TRBV2 and TRBJ2-3; D uncertain. V was shortened by 8 bases and J by 1 base, with 4 bases between the two germline ends. Germline V gene lookup returns CDR1 SNHLY and CDR2 FYNNEI. The CDR3 is 11 residues long. The CDR3 DNA reads as TGTGCCAGCTATGGCACAGATACGCAGTATTTT. Protein product: CASYGTDTQYF.

About this clone: A junction end diverges from the germline sequence, so it may reflect a read error. V usage is TRBV7-7 and J usage is TRBJ1-5; tentative D call: TRBD1 (5 bases). Germline CDR1 reads SSHAT; CDR2 reads FNYEAQ (reference sequence). The CDR3 loop spans 13 amino acids. The CDR3 sequence: CASSLGPGQPQHF. CDR3 in DNA: TGTGCTAGCAGCCTGGGACCCGGGCAGCCCCAGCATTTT.

This clone was seen a handful of times. CDR3 coding DNA: TGTGCCAGCAGCATAGGGGGGAATGAGCAGTTCTTC. Its translation: CASSIGGNEQFF. This chain uses TRBV5-4 with TRBJ2-1; TRBD1 or TRBD2 may be the D gene (6 bases each). V lost 4 bases and J 7 bases, leaving 9 bases between the germline ends. CDR1 is SGHNT, CDR2 YYREEE, per germline (reference sequence). CDR3 length equals 12 residues.

Points on this clone: Other DNA sequences in the same sample also yield this CDR3. The chain carries TRBV7-2 and TRBJ2-1; D may be TRBD1 or TRBD2 (6 bases each). This CDR3 is 14 amino acids long. Trimming shortened V by 0 bases and J by 6 bases, and 9 bases separated the two germline ends. CDR1 SGHTA and CDR2 FQGNSA come from the germline V gene. The CDR3 DNA sequence: TGTGCCAGCAGCTTAGCGGGGGGCGCCAATGAGCAGTTCTTC. It yields the protein CASSLAGGANEQFF.

The chain employs TRBV10-3 and TRBJ1-5; D is unclear. The length of the CDR3 is 14 residues. Trimming cost V 4 bases and J 2 bases, with 9 bases left between them. Germline CDR1 ENHRY, CDR2 SYGVKD. The CDR3 bases are TGTGCCATCAGTGGCCTCGGGGGCAATCAGCCCCAGCATTTT. Amino acids: CAISGLGGNQPQHF.

This rearrangement joins TRBV5-4 to TRBJ2-3; TRBD1 matches at 7 bases. The V segment lost 4 bases and the J segment 2 bases; nucleotides outside the gene matches: 7. The germline V gene has CDR1 SGHNT and CDR2 YYREEE (reference sequence). This CDR3 has 15 amino acids. As DNA, the CDR3 is TGTGCCAGCAGCACCGACAGGGAGTCCACAGATACGCAGTATTTT. This translates into CASSTDRESTDTQYF.

The V call is TRBV9, the J call TRBJ2-1, with 11 nucleotides matching TRBD1. Germline V gives CDR1 SGDLS, CDR2 YYNGEE. J lost 8 bases, V lost 8 bases, and 3 bases had no gene match. The CDR3 runs 12 residues. CDR3 nucleotides: TGTGCCAGTGGGACAGGGGGGTATGAGCAGTTCTTC. Protein product: CASGTGGYEQFF.

Concerning this clone: This CDR3 is also generated by other DNA sequences in the sample. The V call is TRBV6-5, the J call TRBJ2-7, with 8 bases lining up with TRBD2. Germline V gene data show CDR1 as MNHEY and CDR2 as SVGAGI. J lost 1 base, V lost 0 bases, and 2 bases had no gene match. The CDR3 consists of 15 residues. For the CDR3, the DNA is TGTGCCAGCAGTTACTCTGCGGGAGGTTCCTACGAGCAGTACTTC. It is translated as CASSYSAGGSYEQYF.

The chain employs TRBV5-1 and TRBJ2-3, with D perhaps being TRBD1 or TRBD2 (6 bases each). Germline V gene sequence: CDR1 SGHRS, CDR2 YFSETQ. V was cut by 5 bases and J by 2 bases, with 18 bases left in between. This CDR3 contains 16 residues. The CDR3 loop is CASSRGETEITDTQYF. The CDR3 DNA is TGCGCCAGCAGTAGGGGGGAGACCGAAATCACAGATACGCAGTATTTT.

The CDR3 loop is CASSRGVSGANVLTF. The CDR3 DNA is TGTGCCAGCAGTAGAGGGGTTTCCGGGGCCAACGTCCTGACTTTC. This chain joins TRBV6-5 and TRBJ2-6; D might be TRBD1 or TRBD2, each matching 5 bases. With 5 bases removed from V and 4 bases from J, the gap between germline ends came to 12 bases. The germline CDR1 and CDR2 sequences are MNHEY and SVGAGI. The CDR3 has 15 residues.

The count of this clone is one. The CDR3 reads CASSLGLYSNQPQHF. CDR3 DNA sequence: TGTGCCAGCAGTTTAGGGCTTTATAGCAATCAGCCCCAGCATTTT. V gene TRBV27 combines with J gene TRBJ1-5, with D hard to call. This CDR3 has 15 amino acids. The V gene lost 2 bases and the J gene lost 0 bases, with 8 bases spanning the gap. Per germline, CDR1 MNHEY and CDR2 SMNVEV (reference sequence).

V is TRBV30 and J is TRBJ2-7, with D unclear. Trimming stripped 4 bases from V and 3 bases from J, with 7 bases between. This CDR3 has 11 amino acids. CDR1 GTSNPN and CDR2 SVGIG come from the germline V gene (reference sequence). The CDR3 region has the DNA TGTGCCTGGAAATTGGGCTACGAGCAGTACTTC. This translates into CAWKLGYEQYF.

The chain joins TRBV6-5 to TRBJ2-3; D unclear. There are 14 residues in the CDR3. The germline V gene encodes CDR1 MNHEY and CDR2 SVGAGI. The germline V and J ends were trimmed by 4 bases and 2 bases, with 10 bases remaining between them. As DNA, the CDR3 is TGTGCCAGCAGTTCCCGTGGGGTCACAGATACGCAGTATTTT. This gives the protein CASSSRGVTDTQYF.

The chain couples TRBV6-5 to TRBJ2-3; 8 bases align to TRBD2. This CDR3 is built from 14 residues. V lost 4 bases, J lost 3 bases, and 3 bases stayed unmatched. Germline values: CDR1 MNHEY, CDR2 SVGAGI. The CDR3 DNA follows: TGTGCCAGCAGTTTAGCGGGGTCGACAGATACGCAGTATTTT. It encodes CASSLAGSTDTQYF.

The chain recombines TRBV7-3 with TRBJ1-2; TRBD1 matches at 10 bases. Germline loops: CDR1 SGHTA, CDR2 FQGTGA. The CDR3 is 14 residues long. V gave up 2 bases and J gave up 8 bases; unmatched junction bases: 5. The CDR3 loop reads CASSLDGTGDGYTF. The CDR3 bases are TGTGCCAGCAGCTTAGATGGGACAGGGGACGGCTACACCTTC.

This clone was seen a handful of times. The V call is TRBV30, the J call TRBJ2-7, with D unclear. V was clipped by 1 base and J by 2 bases, with 6 bases between them. The CDR3 totals 12 residues. CDR1 is GTSNPN and CDR2 is SVGIG in the germline V gene (reference sequence). The CDR3 nucleotides are TGTGCCTGGAGTGCCTATACCTACGAGCAGTACTTC. This encodes CAWSAYTYEQYF.

The V and J genes are TRBV19 and TRBJ1-2; possibly TRBD1 for D (5 bases). Germline V gives CDR1 LNHDA, CDR2 SQIVND (reference sequence). V gave up 3 bases and J gave up 5 bases, with 13 bases separating them. This CDR3 is built from 14 residues. CDR3 in DNA: TGTGCCAGTAGTATTGGTTCGGGACGGTATGGCTACACCTTC. Amino acid sequence: CASSIGSGRYGYTF.

The chain couples TRBV5-1 to TRBJ1-2, with a weak D call TRBD1 (6 bases). Per the germline V gene, CDR1 is SGHRS and CDR2 is YFSETQ. The CDR3 extends over 12 amino acids. CDR3 in DNA: TGCGCAGGTTTTTTGGGGGCGCACGGCTACACCTTC. It specifies CAGFLGAHGYTF. Together with reference TRBV5-1 and TRBJ1-2, the CDR3 gives the full variable domain: KAGVTQTPRYLIKTRGQQVTLSCSPISGHRSVSWYQQTPGQGLQFLFEYFSETQRNKGNFPGRFSGRQFSNSRSEMNVSTLELGDSALYLCAGFLGAHGYTFGSGTRLTVV.